Following are 15 T cell receptor beta chains from one sample sequenced in a study of graft-versus-host responses after intestinal transplantation. Clones were read by immunoSEQ multiplex PCR, and TCRdb kept only the in-frame ones, dropping some. The top ten clones hold approximately 0.6% of a sample with about 51,000 clones, roughly 90% of them seen once. What these receptors recognize is not known. The sample in question was unstimulated CD4+ T cells sorted from spleen or lymph node cells, obtained before transplant. The receptors shown here come from a human donor who was the organ donor for an intestinal transplant.

The chain combines TRBV7-2 with TRBJ1-5, with a tentative D call TRBD1 (5 bases). Germline V gene sequence: CDR1 SGHTA, CDR2 FQGNSA. V lost 4 bases, J lost 2 bases, and 15 bases lay in between. This CDR3 contains 16 residues. The CDR3 nucleotides are TGTGCCAGCAGCTATAGCGGGGGTAGCGGCAATCAGCCCCAGCATTTT. This codes for CASSYSGGSGNQPQHF.

The V gene is TRBV11-1, the J gene TRBJ2-7; D is ambiguous. CDR1 and CDR2 (germline): SGHAT, FQDESV (reference sequence). V was clipped by 2 bases and J by 2 bases, with 10 bases between them. The CDR3 runs to 14 residues. Written as DNA, the CDR3 is TGTGCCAGCAGCTTACCAGAAAAAGCCTACGAGCAGTACTTC. It encodes CASSLPEKAYEQYF.

This clone was recorded a few times. The rearrangement uses TRBV18 and TRBJ2-6, with D tentatively TRBD2 (5 bases). The germline gives CDR1 KGHSH, CDR2 LQKENI. The length of the CDR3 is 18 residues. The V end lost 3 bases, the J end lost 0 bases, and 15 bases lay between the germline ends. The CDR3 spells CASSPDPGSLSGANVLTF. Here the CDR3 DNA reads TGTGCCAGCTCACCCGACCCGGGGTCCCTCTCTGGGGCCAACGTCCTGACTTTC.

This sequence joins TRBV6-1 and TRBJ1-5; possibly TRBD1 for D (6 bases). The CDR3 length is 17 residues. V was trimmed by 2 bases and J by 1 base, leaving 15 bases between them. The germline CDR1 and CDR2 sequences are MNHNS and SASEGT. The CDR3 sequence: CASSEPPRQGSNQPQHF. The CDR3 DNA follows: TGTGCCAGCAGTGAACCCCCTCGGCAGGGGAGCAATCAGCCCCAGCATTTT.

The chain carries TRBV7-9 and TRBJ1-2; a weak D match, TRBD1 (6 bases). The V and J ends lost 1 base and 4 bases respectively, with 13 bases between them. The CDR3 sequence is 15 residues long. Germline V gives CDR1 SEHNR, CDR2 FQNEAQ (reference sequence). CDR3 coding DNA: TGTGCCAGCAGCTTAGTGCTCCGGGGGGCCTATGGCTACACCTTC. It yields the protein CASSLVLRGAYGYTF.

This clone was detected a few times. The chain has TRBV30 and TRBJ1-1; tentatively, D is TRBD1 (5 bases). Trimming removed 7 bases from V and 2 bases from J, with 14 bases in between. The germline CDR1 and CDR2 sequences are GTSNPN and SVGIG (reference sequence). The CDR3 is 13 residues long. CDR3 protein: CAYYRRINTEAFF. CDR3 DNA: TGTGCCTACTACAGGCGGATAAACACTGAAGCTTTCTTT.

This chain connects TRBV2 to TRBJ1-5; possibly TRBD1 for D (6 bases). This CDR3 comprises 16 residues. V was pared by 6 bases and J by 0 bases, with 15 bases between. The germline gives CDR1 SNHLY, CDR2 FYNNEI. In nucleotides, the CDR3 is TGTGCCAGCAGGCTTACCGGGACAAATAGCAATCAGCCCCAGCATTTT. As protein: CASRLTGTNSNQPQHF.

The chain couples TRBV7-9 to TRBJ1-3; no clear D gene. Germline V gene lookup returns CDR1 SEHNR and CDR2 FQNEAQ (reference sequence). The V end lost 5 bases, the J end lost 3 bases, and 5 bases lay between the germline ends. The CDR3 is 12 residues long. DNA for the CDR3: TGTGCCAGCAGCCGGGATGGAAACACCATATATTTT. It translates to CASSRDGNTIYF. Combining the CDR3 with reference TRBV7-9 and TRBJ1-3 gives the whole variable domain DTGVSQNPRHKITKRGQNVTFRCDPISEHNRLYWYRQTLGQGPEFLTYFQNEAQLEKSRLLSDRFSAERPKGSFSTLEIQRTEQGDSAMYLCASSRDGNTIYFGEGSWLTVV.

V is TRBV9 and J is TRBJ2-7; 9 bases agree with TRBD2. This CDR3 comprises 16 residues. The junction had 6 bases not matched to a gene; V was cut back by 0 bases and J by 2 bases. Germline loops: CDR1 SGDLS, CDR2 YYNGEE. The CDR3 spells CASSVGGRDGTYEQYF. In DNA form, the CDR3 reads TGTGCCAGCAGCGTAGGCGGGAGGGATGGGACCTACGAGCAGTACTTC.

V gene TRBV19 combines with J gene TRBJ2-3, with TRBD2 as a possible D gene (6 bases). Germline V gives CDR1 LNHDA, CDR2 SQIVND (reference sequence). V dropped 4 bases and J dropped 0 bases, with 14 bases sitting between them. This CDR3 region has 16 residues. Here the CDR3 reads CASSRYSGTSTDTQYF. The CDR3 DNA follows: TGTGCCAGTAGTAGGTATAGCGGTACTAGCACAGATACGCAGTATTTT.

This chain uses TRBV15 with TRBJ2-7, with 7 bases that match TRBD2. This CDR3 comprises 15 residues. Germline CDR1 reads LNHNV; CDR2 reads YYDKDF (reference sequence). V was clipped by 5 bases and J by 7 bases; unmatched bases: 14. CDR3 coding DNA: TGTGCCACCAGCCCCGATCAAACTAGCGTGAGGGAGCAGTACTTC. Protein product: CATSPDQTSVREQYF.

Note on this clone: Additional DNA sequences in this sample encode the identical CDR3. This chain joins TRBV9 and TRBJ1-3; 8 positions match TRBD1. The trim removed 7 bases at V and 4 bases at J, leaving 7 bases unmatched. Germline V gene data show CDR1 as SGDLS and CDR2 as YYNGEE. CDR3 size: 14 residues. CDR3 nucleotide sequence: TGTGCCAGCGGGCAGGGGGCAAGCGGAAACACCATATATTTT. It yields the protein CASGQGASGNTIYF.

The chain couples TRBV7-3 to TRBJ1-1; no firm D call. Germline CDR1 SGHTA, CDR2 FQGTGA. The CDR3 covers 15 residues. V was shortened by 5 bases and J by 0 bases, with 13 bases between the two germline ends. The CDR3 spells CASSLAAGLNTEAFF. In nucleotides, the CDR3 is TGTGCCAGCAGCCTAGCCGCCGGTTTGAACACTGAAGCTTTCTTT.

V usage is TRBV28 and J usage is TRBJ2-1, with a weak D call TRBD2 (5 bases). Germline CDR1 MDHEN, CDR2 SYDVKM. The CDR3 covers 17 residues. Trimming took 3 bases from V and 3 from J, leaving 18 bases between them. Here the CDR3 reads CASSLESRELIYNEQFF. The CDR3 DNA follows: TGTGCCAGCAGTTTGGAGAGTCGGGAACTCATCTACAATGAGCAGTTCTTC.

CDR3 protein: CASSKQGPGSTDTQYF. The CDR3 DNA reads TGTGCCAGCAGTAAACAGGGGCCCGGTAGCACAGATACGCAGTATTTT. This chain connects TRBV6-6 to TRBJ2-3; 7 bases fit TRBD1. The V gene's germline CDR1 is MNHNY and CDR2 SVGAGI (reference sequence). This CDR3 has 16 residues. With 5 bases clipped from V and 0 bases from J, the junction kept 8 bases outside the gene matches.